The sequence of this T cell receptor beta chain was determined in a study of shared clonotypes between healthy human individuals. Study background: Donor composition was a couple of women and three men, aged 18 to 49.

On this clone itself: No antigen is known for it.

The CDR3 sequence is 11 residues long. Trimming pared 8 bases from V and 5 bases from J, leaving 12 bases between. Germline V gives CDR1 DFQATT, CDR2 SNEGSKA (reference sequence). Study observations and caveats: Four donors had around 5% of their naive CD4 clonotypes in common. Generation probability values for non-shared clonotypes were lower than those for clonotypes shared by all four donors. As a rule, naive subsets had a larger estimated richness than memory subsets.

Using immunoSEQ multiplex PCR, the repertoire was profiled, and TCRdb retains in-frame clones only, with some absent. The sample consists of around 2.5 million clones, 93% of them appearing once. The source of this sequence is a man younger than 35 in good health. Some clones in this sample may be carry-over from other donors' samples. The rearrangement uses TRBV20-1 and TRBJ1-1; possible D gene TRBD1, 5 bases. The specimen was naive CD4+ T cells from PBMCs. Subset defined: CD45RA+ positively selected. The DNA for the CDR3 is TGCAGTCCGGGGGGATGGACTGAAGCTTTCTTT. Its translation: CSPGGWTEAFF.